The next 29 T cell receptor beta chains were all read from a single sample in a study of blood T cell repertoires in COVID-19. Here immunoSEQ multiplex PCR was the method, and the copy in TCRdb shows in-frame clones only, minus some. This repertoire shows around 100,000 clones, about 90% found once; its top ten account for 6.2%. Sequenced sample: peripheral blood. The source of these receptors is a human donor in a cohort sampled during active COVID-19.

J is TRBJ2-2 and V is TRBV24-1; D gene ambiguous. The CDR3 has 12 amino acids. Germline values: CDR1 KGHDR, CDR2 SFDVKD. V was shortened by 9 bases and J by 6 bases, with 10 bases between the two germline ends. The CDR3 nucleotides read TGTGCCACCCGTACCCGAGCCGGGGAGCTGTTTTTT. It yields the protein CATRTRAGELFF.

This clone has a single count. This chain joins TRBV4-1 and TRBJ1-5; a weak D match, TRBD1 (5 bases). The CDR3 is made up of 17 amino acids. Germline CDR1 and CDR2: MGHRA and YSYEKL. The ends were cut back, 2 bases at V and 2 bases at J, with 16 bases in the middle. The CDR3 region has the DNA TGCGCCAGCAGCCAATGGGCCCTCGGCAGGGGCAATCAGCCCCAGCATTTT. Its translation: CASSQWALGRGNQPQHF.

The J gene is TRBJ2-5, the V gene TRBV7-6, with 8 bases matching TRBD2. CDR1 is SGHVS, CDR2 FNYEAQ, per germline. The CDR3 sequence is 15 residues long. The junction had 9 bases not matched to a gene; V was cut back by 4 bases and J by 5 bases. CDR3 protein: CASSSDSGSYETQYF. DNA of the CDR3: TGTGCCAGCAGCTCCGACAGCGGGAGTTATGAGACCCAGTACTTC.

The chain couples TRBV9 to TRBJ2-1; 16 positions match TRBD2. This CDR3 comprises 20 residues. V lost 0 bases to trimming and J lost 2 bases; unmatched junction nucleotides: 8. Looked up from germline, CDR1 is SGDLS and CDR2 is YYNGEE. The CDR3 here is CASSVAVGTSGRGAYNEQFF. DNA of the CDR3: TGTGCCAGCAGCGTAGCCGTGGGGACTAGCGGGAGGGGAGCCTACAATGAGCAGTTCTTC.

The count of this clone is one. This chain joins TRBV27 and TRBJ2-5; TRBD2 aligns across 10 bases. Looked up from germline, CDR1 is MNHEY and CDR2 is SMNVEV (reference sequence). The CDR3 runs 15 residues. The junction had 9 bases not matched to a gene; V was cut back by 6 bases and J by 5 bases. CDR3: CASSPSGRFGETQYF. The CDR3 region has the DNA TGTGCCAGCAGCCCTAGCGGGAGATTTGGGGAGACCCAGTACTTC.

This clone was counted once. This rearrangement joins TRBV7-6 to TRBJ2-5, with D possibly being TRBD2 (6 bases). Germline V gene data show CDR1 as SGHVS and CDR2 as FNYEAQ. The CDR3 runs to 13 residues. V was shortened by 4 bases and J by 10 bases, with 16 bases between the two germline ends. The CDR3 sequence: CASSSGPTRHQYF. CDR3 coding DNA: TGTGCCAGCAGCTCAGGACCGACTAGGCACCAGTACTTC.

This clone was observed a few times. The chain employs TRBV6-5 and TRBJ1-1, with a possible D match to TRBD1 (5 bases). CDR3 length: 12 amino acids. Germline CDR1 reads MNHEY; CDR2 reads SVGAGI. Trimming stripped 5 bases from V and 10 bases from J, with 14 bases between. CDR3 nucleotides: TGTGCCAGCAGTCAATGGACCGGGGGAGCTTTCTTT. It yields the protein CASSQWTGGAFF.

The chain uses TRBV6-5 and TRBJ1-5; D call uncertain. Germline values: CDR1 MNHEY, CDR2 SVGAGI. The V gene lost 5 bases and the J gene lost 6 bases, with 11 bases spanning the gap. This CDR3 comprises 13 residues. Written as DNA, the CDR3 is TGTGCCAGCAGTCAGGAGCGGGGTCAGCCCCAGCATTTT. This gives the protein CASSQERGQPQHF.

This chain joins TRBV7-2 and TRBJ2-3; the D gene is possibly TRBD2 (6 bases). The CDR3 is 18 amino acids. V lost 2 bases and J lost 3, with 21 bases in between. CDR1 is SGHTA, CDR2 FQGNSA, per germline. In DNA, the CDR3 is TGTGCCAGCAGCTTAATCGGGGAGGAGTTTCAGGAAACAGATACGCAGTATTTT. Encoded protein: CASSLIGEEFQETDTQYF.

The chain combines TRBV5-1 with TRBJ1-2; D might be TRBD1 (6 bases). Germline assignment: CDR1 SGHRS and CDR2 YFSETQ. The CDR3 has 18 residues. V was trimmed by 0 bases and J by 0 bases, leaving 18 bases between them. The CDR3 loop is CASSLGAGESIANYGYTF. In DNA form, the CDR3 reads TGCGCCAGCAGCTTGGGGGCAGGGGAATCGATTGCTAACTATGGCTACACCTTC. The full variable domain, completed using reference TRBV5-1 and TRBJ1-2, is KAGVTQTPRYLIKTRGQQVTLSCSPISGHRSVSWYQQTPGQGLQFLFEYFSETQRNKGNFPGRFSGRQFSNSRSEMNVSTLELGDSALYLCASSLGAGESIANYGYTFGSGTRLTVV.

This chain's CDR3 is CASSLFLQNSYEQYF. The CDR3 DNA is TGTGCCAGCAGTTTATTTTTACAAAACTCCTACGAGCAGTACTTC. V usage is TRBV27 and J usage is TRBJ2-7; D remains ambiguous. Trimming took 1 base from V and 0 from J, leaving 10 bases between them. The V gene's germline CDR1 is MNHEY and CDR2 SMNVEV (reference sequence). CDR3 size: 15 residues.

This chain links TRBV2 with TRBJ2-5; 11 nucleotides line up with TRBD2. Germline V gene lookup returns CDR1 SNHLY and CDR2 FYNNEI. This CDR3 is 15 amino acids long. V was clipped by 6 bases and J by 5 bases; unmatched bases: 8. In nucleotides, the CDR3 is TGTGCCAGCAGCGCGACTACTAGCGGGGGCGAGACCCAGTACTTC. This translates into CASSATTSGGETQYF.

This rearrangement joins TRBV4-2 to TRBJ1-3; 8 nucleotides agree with TRBD1. The length of the CDR3 is 17 residues. V lost 5 bases and J lost 0; bases outside the gene matches: 9. The germline gives CDR1 LGHNA, CDR2 YNFKEQ. Here the CDR3 reads CASSLTGTGNSGNTIYF. As DNA, the CDR3 is TGTGCCAGCAGCTTAACCGGGACAGGAAACTCTGGAAACACCATATATTTT.

The rearrangement links TRBV5-6 to TRBJ2-1, with D unresolved. Germline values: CDR1 SGHDT, CDR2 YYEEEE. The CDR3 has 12 amino acids. V was clipped by 1 base and J by 13 bases, with 12 bases between them. CDR3 coding DNA: TGTGCCAGCAGCTTGTATTCGTCACTACAGTTCTTC. It codes for CASSLYSSLQFF.

This chain joins TRBV5-6 and TRBJ2-3; TRBD2 aligns across 15 bases. The CDR3 loop spans 18 amino acids. V shed 2 bases and J 4 bases; nucleotides not matched to a gene: 8. CDR1 is SGHDT, CDR2 YYEEEE, per germline. The CDR3: CASSLAGTSGRRPDTQYF. Here the CDR3 DNA reads TGTGCCAGCAGCTTAGCCGGGACTAGCGGGAGGCGGCCAGATACGCAGTATTTT.

The gene calls are TRBV30 and TRBJ1-1; D might be TRBD1 (6 bases). The CDR3 totals 14 residues. Trimming removed 2 bases from V and 3 bases from J, with 13 bases in between. The germline V gene has CDR1 GTSNPN and CDR2 SVGIG (reference sequence). This CDR3 is CAWSNGQPYTEAFF. DNA for the CDR3: TGTGCCTGGAGTAATGGACAGCCGTACACTGAAGCTTTCTTT.

The gene calls are TRBV5-4 and TRBJ2-2; possible D gene TRBD2, 5 bases. Germline CDR1 and CDR2: SGHNT and YYREEE (reference sequence). This CDR3 is built from 14 residues. V lost 0 bases, J lost 3 bases, and 6 bases lay in between. The DNA for the CDR3 is TGTGCCAGCAGCTTGGGGCGGGACACCGGGGAGCTGTTTTTT. It encodes CASSLGRDTGELFF.

CDR3 protein: CASSQFPQGTANTGELFF. The CDR3 nucleotides are TGTGCCAGCAGCCAATTTCCGCAGGGAACAGCTAACACCGGGGAGCTGTTTTTT. The rearrangement joins TRBV3-1 (or the pseudogene TRBV3-2) to TRBJ2-2; TRBD1 might be the D (5 bases). The germline V gene has CDR1 LGHDT and CDR2 YNNKEL (reference sequence). This CDR3 has 18 amino acids. V was pared by 2 bases and J by 2 bases, with 18 bases between.

The chain uses TRBV5-4 and TRBJ2-5, with D tentatively TRBD2 (6 bases). The germline V gene encodes CDR1 SGHNT and CDR2 YYREEE (reference sequence). This CDR3 spans 16 amino acids. V was trimmed by 0 bases and J by 5 bases, leaving 17 bases between them. The CDR3 DNA follows: TGTGCCAGCAGCTTGGGACTAAGTGCAGGAGGGGAGACCCAGTACTTC. Translation gives CASSLGLSAGGETQYF.

The CDR3 DNA sequence: TGTGCCAGCACCTCAGTCTACCCGGGGTATGGCTACACCTTC. Translating gives CASTSVYPGYGYTF. V is TRBV6-6 and J is TRBJ1-2; no clear D gene. Trimming shortened V by 7 bases and J by 5 bases, and 17 bases separated the two germline ends. This CDR3 has 14 residues. Germline CDR1 and CDR2: MNHNY and SVGAGI (reference sequence).

This chain links TRBV20-1 with TRBJ2-3; D is ambiguous. V lost 3 bases and J lost 5, with 9 bases in between. CDR1 and CDR2 (germline): DFQATT, SNEGSKA (reference sequence). The CDR3 runs to 12 residues. The CDR3 sequence is CSASFSVDTQYF. The CDR3 nucleotides read TGCAGTGCTAGTTTTTCGGTAGATACGCAGTATTTT.

The chain uses TRBV24-1 and TRBJ1-1, with D hard to call. Germline V gives CDR1 KGHDR, CDR2 SFDVKD. With 5 bases removed from V and 9 bases from J, the gap between germline ends came to 27 bases. The CDR3 spans 17 residues. The CDR3 spells CATSVSHLDPKLNQAFF. CDR3 in DNA: TGTGCCACCAGTGTTTCTCACCTAGACCCCAAGTTGAACCAAGCTTTCTTT.

The chain carries TRBV30 and TRBJ1-5; D gene unclear. Germline V gene lookup returns CDR1 GTSNPN and CDR2 SVGIG (reference sequence). V gave up 2 bases and J gave up 4 bases, with 12 bases separating them. The CDR3 covers 14 residues. CDR3 residues: CAWSPLLQNQPQHF. In DNA form, the CDR3 reads TGTGCCTGGAGTCCCCTTTTACAGAATCAGCCCCAGCATTTT. The full variable domain, in which reference TRBV30 and TRBJ1-5 provide the parts outside the CDR3, is SQTIHQWPATLVQPVGSPLSLECTVEGTSNPNLYWYRQAAGRGLQLLFYSVGIGQISSEVPQNLSASRPQDRQFILSSKKLLLSDSGFYLCAWSPLLQNQPQHFGDGTRLSIL.

The chain is built from TRBV7-2 and TRBJ1-6; the D gene is possibly TRBD1 (6 bases). Germline CDR1 and CDR2: SGHTA and FQGNSA. V was shortened by 4 bases and J by 7 bases, with 17 bases between the two germline ends. The length of the CDR3 is 16 residues. CDR3 amino acids: CASSSPQGMGNSPLHF. Here the CDR3 DNA reads TGTGCCAGCAGCTCCCCGCAGGGGATGGGGAATTCACCCCTCCACTTT.

V usage is TRBV2 and J usage is TRBJ2-7; no clear D gene. CDR1 is SNHLY, CDR2 FYNNEI, per germline. The CDR3 loop spans 13 amino acids. Trimming pared 6 bases from V and 5 bases from J, leaving 14 bases between. The CDR3 sequence is CASRAPYIDEQYF. As DNA, the CDR3 is TGTGCCAGCAGAGCGCCCTATATCGACGAGCAGTACTTC.

The rearrangement links TRBV5-4 to TRBJ1-4; 9 nucleotides line up with TRBD1. CDR1 is SGHNT and CDR2 is YYREEE in the germline V gene (reference sequence). The CDR3 has 15 amino acids. V gave up 4 bases and J gave up 6 bases; unmatched junction bases: 7. CDR3 sequence reads: CASSRPGQGDEKLFF. CDR3 DNA sequence: TGTGCCAGCAGCCGGCCGGGACAGGGAGATGAAAAACTGTTTTTT.

The CDR3 DNA reads TGTGCCAGCAGCCAGGGAGGGAACACTGAAGCTTTCTTT. It codes for CASSQGGNTEAFF. The V and J genes are TRBV6-5 and TRBJ1-1, with D maybe TRBD1 (5 bases). The germline V and J ends were trimmed by 6 bases and 1 base, with 9 bases remaining between them. The CDR3 has 13 amino acids. Germline CDR1 is MNHEY and CDR2 is SVGAGI.

V is TRBV6-5 and J is TRBJ2-7; 9 bases are shared with TRBD1. CDR1 and CDR2 (germline): MNHEY, SVGAGI. The CDR3 runs 16 residues. Trimming cost V 2 bases and J 3 bases; bases outside gene matches: 8. The CDR3 loop is CASSYTRTGDSYEQYF. CDR3 DNA sequence: TGTGCCAGCAGTTACACACGGACAGGGGACAGCTACGAGCAGTACTTC.

CDR3 sequence reads: CASSRDRAPQATQYF. CDR3 nucleotide sequence: TGTGCCAGCAGCCGCGACAGGGCCCCCCAGGCTACGCAGTATTTT. The V call is TRBV7-9, the J call TRBJ2-3; 7 nucleotides match TRBD1. This CDR3 comprises 15 residues. Germline-derived CDR1 and CDR2 are SEHNR and FQNEAQ (reference sequence). Germline trimming cut 5 bases from V and 8 bases from J; bases unmatched to any gene: 13.